The 20 T cell receptor beta chains given below trace back to one sample, sequenced in a study of blood T cell repertoires in COVID-19. Method: immunoSEQ multiplex PCR; TCRdb's copy keeps in-frame clones and lacks some. The sample lists 300,000 to 400,000 clones; roughly 89% were seen once. Material for sequencing was peripheral blood. The receptors stem from a woman younger than 35 who had recovered from COVID-19.

The V call is TRBV11-3, the J call TRBJ1-6, with TRBD1 matching over 10 bases. CDR1 SGHNT and CDR2 YENEEA come from the germline V gene. The CDR3 has 16 residues. J gave up 4 bases and V 4 bases, and 4 bases lay outside the gene matches. CDR3 coding DNA: TGTGCCAGCAGCTGGGGACAGGGGATATATAATTCACCCCTCCACTTT. Its protein product is CASSWGQGIYNSPLHF.

The J gene is TRBJ2-1, the V gene TRBV9, with 12 bases that match TRBD2. Germline values: CDR1 SGDLS, CDR2 YYNGEE. The CDR3 has 16 amino acids. Trimming took 0 bases from V and 8 from J; bases not matched to a gene: 6. The CDR3 nucleotides are TGTGCCAGCAGCGTAGTTCTAGCGGGAGGGATAGATGAGCAGTTCTTC. Translation: CASSVVLAGGIDEQFF. Based on the CDR3 plus reference TRBV9 and TRBJ2-1, the full variable domain is DSGVTQTPKHLITATGQRVTLRCSPRSGDLSVYWYQQSLDQGLQFLIQYYNGEERAKGNILERFSAQQFPDLHSELNLSSLELGDSALYFCASSVVLAGGIDEQFFGPGTRLTVL.

This clone was seen once. This chain links TRBV2 with TRBJ1-1, with D unresolved. With 8 bases removed from V and 0 bases from J, the gap between germline ends came to 16 bases. The CDR3 is 15 residues long. The V gene's germline CDR1 is SNHLY and CDR2 FYNNEI. In nucleotides, the CDR3 is TGTGCCAGCTCCCTTGGAAGGACTTTGAACACTGAAGCTTTCTTT. Protein: CASSLGRTLNTEAFF.

The rearrangement uses TRBV27 and TRBJ1-1; D is perhaps TRBD1 (5 bases). This CDR3 region has 13 residues. V lost 6 bases to trimming and J lost 3 bases, with 11 bases between them. Looked up from germline, CDR1 is MNHEY and CDR2 is SMNVEV (reference sequence). As DNA, the CDR3 is TGTGCCAGCAGCTCCATCAGGGACACTGAAGCTTTCTTT. This gives the protein CASSSIRDTEAFF.

The rearrangement links TRBV9 to TRBJ1-2; the D gene is possibly TRBD1 (6 bases). The CDR3 covers 17 residues. Germline CDR1 is SGDLS and CDR2 is YYNGEE. The V gene lost 1 base and the J gene lost 4 bases, with 20 bases spanning the gap. The CDR3 here is CASSVFEREGGGYGYTF. The CDR3, as DNA: TGTGCCAGCAGCGTATTTGAGAGGGAGGGGGGCGGCTATGGCTACACCTTC.

This clone has only one observation. The CDR3 reads CASGSNRYYNEQFF. In nucleotides, the CDR3 is TGTGCTAGTGGTTCGAATAGATACTACAATGAGCAGTTCTTC. V and J are TRBV12-5 and TRBJ2-1; the D is unclear. Germline lookup yields CDR1 LGHNT and CDR2 FRNRAP. The CDR3 spans 14 residues. The ends were cut back, 4 bases at V and 3 bases at J, with 10 bases in the middle.

The chain employs TRBV7-9 and TRBJ2-7; 8 positions agree with TRBD2. The CDR3 loop spans 16 amino acids. J lost 1 base, V lost 5 bases, and 10 bases had no gene match. Looked up from germline, CDR1 is SEHNR and CDR2 is FQNEAQ (reference sequence). The CDR3 DNA reads TGTGCCAGCAGCCGTAGAGGGGCGGGAGGATCCTACGAGCAGTACGTC. It translates to CASSRRGAGGSYEQYV.

V and J are TRBV14 and TRBJ1-2; D ambiguous. The length of the CDR3 is 17 residues. Germline values: CDR1 SGHDN, CDR2 FVKESK. Trimming pared 0 bases from V and 3 bases from J, leaving 17 bases between. The CDR3 spells CASSQDKFTQWHYGYTF. The CDR3 bases are TGTGCCAGCAGCCAAGATAAATTCACCCAGTGGCACTATGGCTACACCTTC.

This rearrangement joins TRBV5-6 to TRBJ1-3; D is unresolved. The CDR3 covers 13 residues. Trimming shortened V by 0 bases and J by 7 bases, and 8 bases separated the two germline ends. The V gene's germline CDR1 is SGHDT and CDR2 YYEEEE. In DNA form, the CDR3 reads TGTGCCAGCAGCTTGGGGCTGCGGAACACCATATATTTT. Its translation is CASSLGLRNTIYF. Full variable domain (outside the CDR3, taken from reference TRBV5-6 and TRBJ1-3): DAGVTQSPTHLIKTRGQQVTLRCSPKSGHDTVSWYQQALGQGPQFIFQYYEEEERQRGNFPDRFSGHQFPNYSSELNVNALLLGDSALYLCASSLGLRNTIYFGEGSWLTVV.

The chain uses TRBV18 and TRBJ1-3; D unclear. Trimming shortened V by 0 bases and J by 2 bases, and 8 bases separated the two germline ends. Germline V gene lookup returns CDR1 KGHSH and CDR2 LQKENI. This CDR3 spans 15 amino acids. CDR3 in amino acids: CASSPPSGAGNTIYF. The CDR3 bases are TGTGCCAGCTCACCACCGTCCGGGGCTGGAAACACCATATATTTT. The whole variable domain, filled in from reference TRBV18 and TRBJ1-3, reads NAGVMQNPRHLVRRRGQEARLRCSPMKGHSHVYWYRQLPEEGLKFMVYLQKENIIDESGMPKERFSAEFPKEGPSILRIQQVVRGDSAAYFCASSPPSGAGNTIYFGEGSWLTVV.

The chain uses TRBV4-3 and TRBJ1-5, with D tentatively TRBD1 (6 bases). This CDR3 spans 16 amino acids. The germline V gene has CDR1 LGHNA and CDR2 YSLEER. V was shortened by 3 bases and J by 10 bases, with 22 bases between the two germline ends. CDR3 DNA sequence: TGCGCCAGCAGCCAGACCTTTGGGACAAGGGGTGATCCCCAGCATTTT. Translating gives CASSQTFGTRGDPQHF.

The chain uses TRBV29-1 and TRBJ2-4; 7 positions match TRBD1. Germline CDR1 and CDR2: SQVTM and ANQGSEA. This CDR3 contains 15 residues. After removal of 1 base from V and 7 bases from J, the junction contained 10 bases not matched to a gene. The CDR3 reads CSVEVGQRRRNIQYF. CDR3 bases: TGCAGCGTTGAAGTGGGACAGCGAAGAAGGAACATTCAGTACTTC.

This clone was seen once. The rearrangement uses TRBV21-1 and TRBJ2-2; no DNA check was done on the table's D call, TRBD2. TRBV21-1 is a known pseudogene. This CDR3 comprises 16 residues. CDR3 loop: CASSKDSGRRTGELFF. The CDR3 DNA reads TGTGCCAGCAGCAAAGATAGCGGGAGGCGTACCGGGGAGCTGTTTTTT.

This chain joins TRBV15 and TRBJ1-3; TRBD1 is a possible D gene (5 bases). Per the germline V gene, CDR1 is LNHNV and CDR2 is YYDKDF (reference sequence). Trimming removed 2 bases at V and 4 bases at J, with 9 bases between. The CDR3 totals 14 residues. The CDR3 sequence is CATSRSREGNTIYF. The CDR3 region has the DNA TGTGCCACCAGCAGAAGCAGGGAAGGAAACACCATATATTTT.

The chain recombines TRBV2 with TRBJ2-5; D might be TRBD2 (5 bases). Germline values: CDR1 SNHLY, CDR2 FYNNEI. The germline V and J ends were trimmed by 4 bases and 4 bases, with 13 bases remaining between them. There are 14 residues in the CDR3. CDR3 protein: CASSGLAGSETQYF. In DNA, the CDR3 is TGTGCCAGCAGTGGGTTGGCGGGCTCAGAGACCCAGTACTTC.

This clone occurred once. The chain joins TRBV30 to TRBJ2-1; 9 bases line up with TRBD2. V lost 2 bases to trimming and J lost 9 bases; unmatched junction nucleotides: 20. The length of the CDR3 is 18 residues. Germline loops: CDR1 GTSNPN, CDR2 SVGIG (reference sequence). CDR3 in DNA: TGTGCCTGGAGTAAGATACCGGGGACGTCGGGACTAGCCGGTGAGCAGTTCTTC. It yields the protein CAWSKIPGTSGLAGEQFF. Together with reference TRBV30 and TRBJ2-1, the CDR3 gives the full variable domain: SQTIHQWPATLVQPVGSPLSLECTVEGTSNPNLYWYRQAAGRGLQLLFYSVGIGQISSEVPQNLSASRPQDRQFILSSKKLLLSDSGFYLCAWSKIPGTSGLAGEQFFGPGTRLTVL.

This chain connects TRBV19 to TRBJ1-1; 7 bases are shared with TRBD1. V shed 7 bases, J shed 5 bases, and the junction held 13 bases outside the gene matches. CDR1 is LNHDA, CDR2 SQIVND, per germline (reference sequence). This CDR3 is 15 amino acids long. CDR3 DNA: TGTGCCAGTAAGGGGGCGGTCCAAAGCCGAACTGAAGCTTTCTTT. Its protein product is CASKGAVQSRTEAFF.

V is TRBV7-8 and J is TRBJ1-2; 8 bases map to TRBD1. The CDR3 runs to 14 residues. Germline-derived CDR1 and CDR2 are SGHVS and FQNEAQ. With V trimmed by 5 bases and J by 6 bases, 8 bases remained unmatched. The CDR3: CASSLRTGKDGYTF. Written as DNA, the CDR3 is TGTGCCAGCAGCCTTCGGACAGGGAAGGATGGCTACACCTTC.

The V and J genes are TRBV27 and TRBJ1-1; possibly TRBD1 for D (5 bases). The CDR3 is 14 residues long. Germline lookup yields CDR1 MNHEY and CDR2 SMNVEV (reference sequence). V was pared by 7 bases and J by 3 bases, with 15 bases between. CDR3 amino acids: CASTPGSGHTEAFF. CDR3 nucleotide sequence: TGTGCCAGCACCCCAGGGTCAGGGCACACTGAAGCTTTCTTT.

The rearrangement uses TRBV27 and TRBJ2-2; 10 nucleotides match TRBD2. In germline, CDR1 is MNHEY, CDR2 SMNVEV (reference sequence). J gave up 5 bases and V 5 bases, and 8 bases lay outside the gene matches. The CDR3 is 16 residues long. The DNA of the CDR3 is TGTGCCAGCAGTATAATAGCGGGAGGATGGACCGGGGAGCTGTTTTTT. Its translation is CASSIIAGGWTGELFF.